This T cell receptor (beta chain) was sequenced for a study of patients and donors after allogeneic stem cell transplantation. This CDR3 has 16 residues. V shed 1 base, J shed 2 bases, and the junction held 8 bases outside the gene matches. Germline V gene data show CDR1 as GTSNPN and CDR2 as SVGIG (reference sequence). TCRdb fed the RT-PCR reads into MiXCR, producing one record per CDR3 protein. The sample yields about 150,000 distinct CDR3 sequences, 24% seen once. The origin of this receptor is a human donor who was either an allogeneic HSCT recipient or a stem cell or donor lymphocyte infusion donor (not recorded which). It is not recorded whose cells these are; they may come from a transplant donor. The chain carries TRBV30 and TRBJ2-3; 8 bases map to TRBD2. Sequencing used blood, either unsorted or a sorted T cell fraction (not recorded which). The DNA of the CDR3 is TGTGCCTGGAGTGGACCGGAGCGGGGGTACACAGATACGCAGTATTTT. Amino acids: CAWSGPERGYTDTQYF.